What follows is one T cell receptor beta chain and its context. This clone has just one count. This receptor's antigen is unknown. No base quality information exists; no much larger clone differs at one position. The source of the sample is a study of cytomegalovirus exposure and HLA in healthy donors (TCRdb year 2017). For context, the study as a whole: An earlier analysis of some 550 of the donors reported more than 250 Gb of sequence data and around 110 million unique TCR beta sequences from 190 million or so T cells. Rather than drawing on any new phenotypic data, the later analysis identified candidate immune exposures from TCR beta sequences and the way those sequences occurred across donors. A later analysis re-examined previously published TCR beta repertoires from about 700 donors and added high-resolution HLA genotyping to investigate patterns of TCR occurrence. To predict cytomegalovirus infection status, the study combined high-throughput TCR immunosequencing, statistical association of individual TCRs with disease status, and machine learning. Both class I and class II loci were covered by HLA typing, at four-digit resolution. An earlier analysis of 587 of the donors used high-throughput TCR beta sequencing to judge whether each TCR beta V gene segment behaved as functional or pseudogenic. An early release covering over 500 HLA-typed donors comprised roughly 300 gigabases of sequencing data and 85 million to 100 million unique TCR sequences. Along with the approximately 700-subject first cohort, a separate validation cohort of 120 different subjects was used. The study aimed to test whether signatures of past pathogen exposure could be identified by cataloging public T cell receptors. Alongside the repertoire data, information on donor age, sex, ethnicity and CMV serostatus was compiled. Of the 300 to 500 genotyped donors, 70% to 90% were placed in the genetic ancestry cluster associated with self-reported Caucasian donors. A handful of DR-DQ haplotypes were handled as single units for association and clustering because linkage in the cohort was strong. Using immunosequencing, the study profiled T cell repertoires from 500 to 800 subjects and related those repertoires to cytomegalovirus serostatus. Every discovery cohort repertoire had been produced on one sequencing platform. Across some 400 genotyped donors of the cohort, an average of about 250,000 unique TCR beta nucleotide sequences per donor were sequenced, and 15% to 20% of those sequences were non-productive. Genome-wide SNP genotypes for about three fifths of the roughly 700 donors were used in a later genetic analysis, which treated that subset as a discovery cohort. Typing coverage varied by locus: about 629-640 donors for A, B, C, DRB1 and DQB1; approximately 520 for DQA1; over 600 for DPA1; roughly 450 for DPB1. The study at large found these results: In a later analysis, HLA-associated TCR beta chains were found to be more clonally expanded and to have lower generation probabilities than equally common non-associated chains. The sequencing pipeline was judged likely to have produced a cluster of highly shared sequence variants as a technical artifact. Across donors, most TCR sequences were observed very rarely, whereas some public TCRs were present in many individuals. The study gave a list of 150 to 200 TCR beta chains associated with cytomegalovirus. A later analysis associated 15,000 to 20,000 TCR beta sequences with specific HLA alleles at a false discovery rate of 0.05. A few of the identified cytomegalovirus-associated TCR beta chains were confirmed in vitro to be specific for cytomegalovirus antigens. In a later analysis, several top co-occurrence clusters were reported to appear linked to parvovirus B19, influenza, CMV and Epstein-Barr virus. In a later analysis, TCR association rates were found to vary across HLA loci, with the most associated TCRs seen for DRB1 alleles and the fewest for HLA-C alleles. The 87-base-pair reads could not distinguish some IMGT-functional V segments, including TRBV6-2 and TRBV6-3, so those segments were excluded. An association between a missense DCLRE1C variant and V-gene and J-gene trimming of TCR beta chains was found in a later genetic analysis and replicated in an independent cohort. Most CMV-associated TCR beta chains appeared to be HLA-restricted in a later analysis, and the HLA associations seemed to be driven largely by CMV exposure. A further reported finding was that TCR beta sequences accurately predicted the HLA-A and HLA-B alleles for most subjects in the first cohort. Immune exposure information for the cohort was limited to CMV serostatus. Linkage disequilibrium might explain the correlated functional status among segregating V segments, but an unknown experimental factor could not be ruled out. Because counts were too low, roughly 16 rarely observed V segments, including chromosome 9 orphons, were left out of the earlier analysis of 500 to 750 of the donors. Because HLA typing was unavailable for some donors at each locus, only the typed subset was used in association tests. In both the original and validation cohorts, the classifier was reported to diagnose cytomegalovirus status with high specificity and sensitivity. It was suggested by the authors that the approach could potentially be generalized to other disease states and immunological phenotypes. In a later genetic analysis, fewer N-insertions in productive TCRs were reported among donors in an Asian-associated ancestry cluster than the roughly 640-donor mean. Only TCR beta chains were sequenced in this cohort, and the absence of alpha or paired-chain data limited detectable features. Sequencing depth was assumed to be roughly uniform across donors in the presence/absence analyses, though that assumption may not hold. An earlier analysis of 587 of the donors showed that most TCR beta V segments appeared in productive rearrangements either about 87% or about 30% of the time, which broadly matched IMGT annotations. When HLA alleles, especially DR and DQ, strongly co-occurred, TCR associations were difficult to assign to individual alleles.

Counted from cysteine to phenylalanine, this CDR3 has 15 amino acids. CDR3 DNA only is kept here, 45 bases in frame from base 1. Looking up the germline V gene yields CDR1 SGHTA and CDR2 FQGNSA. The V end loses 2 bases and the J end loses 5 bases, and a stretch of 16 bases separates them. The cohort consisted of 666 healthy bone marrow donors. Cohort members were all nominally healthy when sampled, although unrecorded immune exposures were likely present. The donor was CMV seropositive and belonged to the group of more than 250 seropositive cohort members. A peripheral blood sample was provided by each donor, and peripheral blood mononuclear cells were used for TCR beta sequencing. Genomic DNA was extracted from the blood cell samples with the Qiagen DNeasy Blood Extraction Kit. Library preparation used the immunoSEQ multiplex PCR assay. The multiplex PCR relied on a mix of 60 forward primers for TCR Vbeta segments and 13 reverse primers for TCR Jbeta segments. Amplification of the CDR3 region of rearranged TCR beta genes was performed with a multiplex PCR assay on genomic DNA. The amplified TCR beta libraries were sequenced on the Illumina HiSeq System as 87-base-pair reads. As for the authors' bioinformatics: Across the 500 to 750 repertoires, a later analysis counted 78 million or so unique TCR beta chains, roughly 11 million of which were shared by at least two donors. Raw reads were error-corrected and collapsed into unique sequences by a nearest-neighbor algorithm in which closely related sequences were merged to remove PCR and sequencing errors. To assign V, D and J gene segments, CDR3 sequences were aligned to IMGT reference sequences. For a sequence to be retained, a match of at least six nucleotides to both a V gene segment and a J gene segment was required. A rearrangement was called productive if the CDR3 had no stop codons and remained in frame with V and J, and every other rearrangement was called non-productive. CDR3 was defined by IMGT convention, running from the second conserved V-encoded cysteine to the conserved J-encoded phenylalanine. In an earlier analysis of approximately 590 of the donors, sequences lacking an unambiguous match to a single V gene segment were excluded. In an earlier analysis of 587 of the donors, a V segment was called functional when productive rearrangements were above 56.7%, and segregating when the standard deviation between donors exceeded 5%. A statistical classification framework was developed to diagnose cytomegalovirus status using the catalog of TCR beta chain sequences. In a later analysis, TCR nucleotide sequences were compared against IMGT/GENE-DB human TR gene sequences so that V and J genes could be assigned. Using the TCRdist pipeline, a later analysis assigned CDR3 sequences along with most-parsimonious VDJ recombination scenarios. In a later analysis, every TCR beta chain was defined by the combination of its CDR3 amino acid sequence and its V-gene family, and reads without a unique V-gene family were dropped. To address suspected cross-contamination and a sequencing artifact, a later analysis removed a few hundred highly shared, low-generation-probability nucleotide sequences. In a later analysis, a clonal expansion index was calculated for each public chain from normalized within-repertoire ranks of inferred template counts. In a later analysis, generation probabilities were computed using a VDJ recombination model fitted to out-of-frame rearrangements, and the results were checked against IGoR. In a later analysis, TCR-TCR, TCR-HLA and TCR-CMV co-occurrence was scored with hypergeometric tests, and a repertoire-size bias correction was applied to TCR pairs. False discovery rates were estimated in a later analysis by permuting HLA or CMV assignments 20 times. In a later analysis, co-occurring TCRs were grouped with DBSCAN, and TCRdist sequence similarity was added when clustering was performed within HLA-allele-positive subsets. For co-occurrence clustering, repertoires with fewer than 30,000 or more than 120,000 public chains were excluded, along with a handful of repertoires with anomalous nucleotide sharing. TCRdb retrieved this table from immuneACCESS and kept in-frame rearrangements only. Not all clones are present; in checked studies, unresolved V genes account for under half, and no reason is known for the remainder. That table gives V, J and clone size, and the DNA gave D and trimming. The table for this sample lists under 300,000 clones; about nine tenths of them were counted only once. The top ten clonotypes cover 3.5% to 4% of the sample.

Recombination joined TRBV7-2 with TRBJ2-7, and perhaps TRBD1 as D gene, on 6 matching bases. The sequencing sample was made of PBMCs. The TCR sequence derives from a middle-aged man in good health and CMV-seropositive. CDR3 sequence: CASSLQGPSWDEQYF. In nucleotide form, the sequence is TGTGCCAGCAGCTTACAGGGGCCGTCCTGGGACGAGCAGTACTTC.